These T cell receptor beta chains were read from a single sample in a study of cytomegalovirus exposure and HLA in healthy donors. TCRdb's copy holds only in-frame clones and misses some; the assay was immunoSEQ multiplex PCR. This sample has roughly 200,000 clones, with 70% found just once. Sequenced: PBMCs. All receptors derive from a middle-aged man in good health and CMV-seropositive. Both conserved end residues are part of each CDR3. Each record gives: V gene, J gene, D gene, clone size, CDR3 DNA, CDR3 protein. D genes are given only for firm matches. For some rows the clone size is stated as once, few or many, or as a class when expanded; others skip it.

TRBV2	TRBJ1-1	TRBD1	few	TGTGCCAGCAGACAGGGGGTATGGACTGAAGCTTTCTTT	CASRQGVWTEAFF
TRBV28	TRBJ1-5	-	few	TGTGCCAGCAGTTTAGGGCAGATCAATCAGCCCCAGCATTTT	CASSLGQINQPQHF
TRBV7-9	TRBJ1-1	-	-	TGTGCCAGCAGCTTAGTAGGGGGGGTAACTGAAGCTTTCTTT	CASSLVGGVTEAFF
TRBV7-3	TRBJ1-2	TRBD1	few	TGTGCCAGCAGCGAACAATCAGGGGGGTTAGGCTACACCTTC	CASSEQSGGLGYTF
TRBV9	TRBJ2-3	TRBD1	few	TGTGCCAGCAGCCTCAGTGGGACAGGGAGCACAGATACGCAGTATTTT	CASSLSGTGSTDTQYF
TRBV6-5	TRBJ1-5	-	-	TGTGCCAGCAGTTACTCGAGTGGTTCCAATCAGCCCCAGCATTTT	CASSYSSGSNQPQHF
TRBV5-4	TRBJ1-2	-	-	TGTGCCAGCAGCGTGGACCCTGAAGAAGCTGGCTACACCTTC	CASSVDPEEAGYTF
TRBV12-5	TRBJ1-4	TRBD1	-	TGTGCTAGTGGGGGGACAGGGAGGCATGAAAAACTGTTTTTT	CASGGTGRHEKLFF
TRBV7-6	TRBJ2-1	-	few	TGTGCCAGCAGCTCTTTGTCAGGCTACAATGAGCAGTTCTTC	CASSSLSGYNEQFF
TRBV28	TRBJ1-2	TRBD1	few	TGTGCCAGCAGAAGACAGGGTGATTCGGAAGGCTACACCTTC	CASRRQGDSEGYTF
TRBV6-6	TRBJ2-7	-	-	TGTGCCAGCAGGGACCCCGGGCAGGGAACATACGAGCAGTACTTC	CASRDPGQGTYEQYF
TRBV7-9	TRBJ1-1	-	-	TGTGCCAGCAGCAGGAGGGAGGGCGCGAACGCTGAAGCTTTCTTT	CASSRREGANAEAFF
TRBV6-5	TRBJ2-7	-	few	TGTGCCAGCAGTTACTCGGAGGGTTCCTACGAGCAGTACTTC	CASSYSEGSYEQYF
TRBV27	TRBJ1-5	-	-	TGTGCCAGCAGTTTAGTGGGAGGTTTTCAGCCCCAGCATTTT	CASSLVGGFQPQHF
TRBV29-1	TRBJ2-3	-	-	TGCAGCGTTGTGGGGGGGGACAGGAGCACAGATACGCAGTATTTT	CSVVGGDRSTDTQYF
TRBV6-5	TRBJ1-2	-	few	TGTGCCAGCAGTGAAAATAAAGGGACATCTATTACCTTC	CASSENKGTSITF
TRBV9	TRBJ2-7	-	-	TGTGCCAGCAGCGAACAGGGTACATCCTACGAGCAGTACTTC	CASSEQGTSYEQYF
TRBV28	TRBJ2-5	TRBD2	-	TGTGCCACTAGCGGAAATGAAGAGACCCAGTACTTC	CATSGNEETQYF
TRBV7-2	TRBJ2-7	TRBD2	-	TGTGCCAGCAGCTTATGGGAGGGGTCCTACGAGCAGTACTTC	CASSLWEGSYEQYF
TRBV7-6	TRBJ1-1	TRBD1	-	TGTGCCAGCAGCTTGGGGGACAGCAGAAGGACTGAAGCTTTCTTT	CASSLGDSRRTEAFF
TRBV19	TRBJ1-1	TRBD1	-	TGTGCCAGTACCCGAGGACAGGGTAGGACTGAAGCTTTCTTT	CASTRGQGRTEAFF